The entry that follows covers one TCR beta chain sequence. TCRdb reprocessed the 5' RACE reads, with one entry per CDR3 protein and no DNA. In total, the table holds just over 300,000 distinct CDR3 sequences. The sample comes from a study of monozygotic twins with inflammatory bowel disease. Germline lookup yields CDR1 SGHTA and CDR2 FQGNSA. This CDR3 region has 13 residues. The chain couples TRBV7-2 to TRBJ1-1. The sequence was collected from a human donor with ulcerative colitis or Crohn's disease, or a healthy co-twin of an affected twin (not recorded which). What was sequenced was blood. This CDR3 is CASSNGENTEAFF.